The 10 T cell receptor beta chains below all came from one sample that was sequenced in a study of blood T cells in healthy people across ages (dated by TCRdb to 2013 to 2016). Library creation used 5' RACE. The sequencing machine was an Illumina HiSeq 2500. A second PCR of about 6 to 11 cycles was performed with a sample-barcoded 5' primer and a J-beta primer mix. TCRdb applied fastp at Q25 and MiXCR to the public reads, then kept only in-frame beta chains. All rows with the same CDR3 protein become a single entry with the most common DNA and genes. The sample table shows around 900,000 distinct CDR3 sequences, and around 28% are seen once. Together, the top ten hold around 15% of the sample. Sequencing was performed on blood. The source is a woman aged 80 or over in good health.

In the case of this clonotype: Because the CDR3 is missing its conserved closing phenylalanine or tryptophan, this is likely a read error. V usage is TRBV12-5 and J usage is TRBJ2-1, with TRBD2 identical over 12 bases. The V and J ends lost 1 base and 3 bases, in that order; junction bases with no gene match: 7. The CDR3 runs 18 residues. Germline V lookup: CDR1 LGHNT, CDR2 FRNRAP. The CDR3 nucleotides read TGTGCTAGTGGTTTGGGGAGACTAGCGGGGGACCGCTACAATGAGCAGTTCTTA. It specifies CASGLGRLAGDRYNEQFL.

With regard to this clonotype: At one boundary the junction diverges from the germline segment, which might be a read error. The CDR3 reads CTSSLLGLGAGRNTEAFF. The DNA for the CDR3 is TGCACCAGCAGCTTGTTGGGACTGGGGGCAGGAAGGAACACTGAAGCTTTCTTT. The chain employs TRBV5-1 and TRBJ1-1, with D possibly being TRBD1 (6 bases). Looked up from germline, CDR1 is SGHRS and CDR2 is YFSETQ. The CDR3 runs 18 residues.

This clonotype was seen many times. The chain employs TRBV12-3 or TRBV12-4 and TRBJ2-1; D is tentatively TRBD1 or TRBD2 (6 bases each). Trimming shortened V by 6 bases and J by 10 bases, and 25 bases separated the two germline ends. This CDR3 is 16 amino acids long. DNA for the CDR3: TGTGCCAGCAGCCCTCGGGGGCGTAGTGGGTTGTCGGAGCAGTTCTTC. It translates to CASSPRGRSGLSEQFF.

This chain joins TRBV11-2 and TRBJ2-3; TRBD2 matches 7 bases. The CDR3 spans 16 residues. Germline trimming cut 5 bases from V and 6 bases from J; bases unmatched to any gene: 14. Germline V gene sequence: CDR1 SGHAT, CDR2 FQNNGV. The CDR3 sequence: CASSLRGLPPTDTQYF. The CDR3 DNA is TGTGCCAGCAGCCTTCGGGGACTACCCCCAACGGATACGCAGTATTTT. The variable domain in full, with the rest retrieved from reference TRBV11-2 and TRBJ2-3, is EAGVAQSPRYKIIEKRQSVAFWCNPISGHATLYWYQQILGQGPKLLIQFQNNGVVDDSQLPKDRFSAERLKGVDSTLKIQPAKLEDSAVYLCASSLRGLPPTDTQYFGPGTRLTVL.

The chain joins TRBV7-2 to TRBJ2-2, with D hard to call. Germline values: CDR1 SGHTA, CDR2 FQGNSA. V shed 1 base and J shed 0 bases, with 12 bases lying between them. The CDR3 runs 17 residues. DNA of the CDR3: TGTGCCAGCAGCTTAGAATATCGGCAGGCGAACACCGGGGAGCTGTTTTTT. The encoded protein is CASSLEYRQANTGELFF.

This clonotype was detected ten times or more. The chain is built from TRBV2 and TRBJ2-1; D remains ambiguous. The length of the CDR3 is 11 residues. V lost 3 bases, J lost 7 bases, and 4 bases lay in between. Germline V CDR1 and CDR2: SNHLY, FYNNEI. Written as DNA, the CDR3 is TGTGCCAGCAGTGAGGATAATGAGCAGTTCTTC. Protein: CASSEDNEQFF.

The chain combines TRBV3-1 with TRBJ2-1; 13 positions match TRBD2. Germline trimming cut 2 bases from V and 10 bases from J; bases unmatched to any gene: 5. Germline V gene lookup returns CDR1 LGHDT and CDR2 YNNKEL (reference sequence). The CDR3 loop spans 15 amino acids. DNA of the CDR3: TGTGCCAGCAGCCAAATGGGACTAGCGGGATGGGAGCAGTTCTTC. Its translation is CASSQMGLAGWEQFF.

This clonotype has a count of ten or more. The V call is TRBV7-2, the J call TRBJ2-1, with 7 nucleotides matching TRBD2. The V gene end was trimmed by 2 bases and the J gene end by 4 bases; junction bases not matched to a gene: 14. The CDR3 covers 18 residues. Germline V CDR1 and CDR2: SGHTA, FQGNSA. The CDR3 reads CASSLHFDWRGTYNEQFF. The CDR3 coding sequence is TGTGCCAGCAGCTTACATTTCGACTGGCGGGGGACGTACAATGAGCAGTTCTTC. The variable domain in full, with the rest retrieved from reference TRBV7-2 and TRBJ2-1, is GAGVSQSPSNKVTEKGKDVELRCDPISGHTALYWYRQSLGQGLEFLIYFQGNSAPDKSGLPSDRFSAERTGGSVSTLTIQRTQQEDSAVYLCASSLHFDWRGTYNEQFFGPGTRLTVL.

The sample holds many counts of this clonotype. J is TRBJ1-4 and V is TRBV7-2; D gene ambiguous. CDR3 length equals 14 residues. Trimming removed 2 bases from V and 5 bases from J, with 9 bases in between. Germline V gene data show CDR1 as SGHTA and CDR2 as FQGNSA. The CDR3 region is CASSLSRGNEKLFF. For the CDR3, the DNA is TGTGCCAGCAGCTTAAGCCGTGGCAATGAAAAACTGTTTTTT.

This clonotype was picked up a small number of times. CDR3 protein: CASSSQVAEYNEQFF. CDR3 nucleotide sequence: TGTGCCAGCAGCTCCCAGGTAGCGGAGTACAATGAGCAGTTCTTC. The chain recombines TRBV7-2 with TRBJ2-1; D is perhaps TRBD2 (6 bases). CDR1 and CDR2 from the germline V gene are SGHTA and FQGNSA. The CDR3 covers 15 residues. V lost 4 bases and J lost 4, with 14 bases in between.